This T cell receptor beta chain was profiled in a study of control samples from healthy donors and cancer patients. CDR1 and CDR2 (germline): LGHDT, YNNKEL (reference sequence). The CDR3 covers 15 residues. Deletions cut 0 bases from V and 4 bases from J, with 7 bases between. This table comes from immunoSEQ multiplex PCR, and its TCRdb copy is limited to in-frame clones, with some not included. The sample holds 25,000 to 35,000 clones, 91% seen once. The chain couples TRBV3-1 (or the pseudogene TRBV3-2) to TRBJ1-6, with D hard to call. This receptor was identified in a man aged 45 to 65 with lung cancer. Sequenced material: PBMCs. The CDR3 region is CASSQDRDYNSPLHF. The CDR3 DNA sequence: TGTGCCAGCAGCCAAGATAGGGATTATAATTCACCCCTCCACTTT.